Presented here are 29 T cell receptor beta chains from one specimen sequenced in a study of T cells in Graves' hyperthyroidism and ophthalmopathy (dated by TCRdb to between 2018 and 2021). Library generation was performed with multiplex PCR. This sample was sequenced with an Illumina HiSeq 2000. The TCR beta CDR3 regions were amplified from the RNA transcripts. The first round of RT-PCR for the TCR CDR3 was performed with the HTBI primer set and the Qiagen OneStep RT-PCR kit. TCRdb ran its own pipeline on the public reads, namely fastp trimming at Q25 and MiXCR clone calling, and kept in-frame beta chains. Duplicate CDR3 protein sequences are folded into a single record with the most common DNA and genes. In all, the sample holds 370,000 or so distinct CDR3 sequences, and roughly 14% of those were seen once. The leading ten clones occupy less than 25% of the sample. The specimen sequenced was blood. Source of these receptors: a man aged 25-45 years with Graves' hyperthyroidism that later progressed to Graves' ophthalmopathy.

A word on this clonotype: This may be a read error, as it is one base from a much larger clone. This rearrangement joins TRBV5-1 to TRBJ2-5; TRBD1 might be the D (6 bases). Per germline, CDR1 SGHRS and CDR2 YFSETQ. CDR3 length: 14 amino acids. In DNA form, the CDR3 reads TGCGCCAGCAGCTTACGACCTAAGGGGGAGATCCAGTACTTC. Protein sequence: CASSLRPKGEIQYF.

This clonotype has a count of ten or more. This rearrangement joins TRBV29-1 to TRBJ1-1; 7 nucleotides line up with TRBD1. The CDR3 length is 14 residues. The V gene's germline CDR1 is SQVTM and CDR2 ANQGSEA. V shed 2 bases and J 7 bases; nucleotides not matched to a gene: 10. CDR3 region: CSVEPRTGDSEAFF. The CDR3 nucleotides are TGCAGCGTTGAACCGCGAACAGGGGATAGTGAAGCTTTCTTT.

This clonotype came up many times. The genes are TRBV3-1 and TRBJ1-5; maybe TRBD1 (6 bases). V lost 4 bases, J lost 7 bases, and 17 bases lay in between. There are 15 residues in the CDR3. Germline CDR1 is LGHDT and CDR2 is YNNKEL (reference sequence). The DNA of the CDR3 is TGTGCCAGCAGCCCCTCGGGGGGGGCAGGGCAGCCCCAGCATTTT. It is translated as CASSPSGGAGQPQHF.

The chain is built from TRBV18 and TRBJ2-5; tentatively, D is TRBD1 (5 bases). In germline, CDR1 is KGHSH, CDR2 LQKENI. Trimming shortened V by 6 bases and J by 0 bases, and 11 bases separated the two germline ends. The CDR3 has 14 residues. The CDR3 DNA follows: TGTGCCAGCTCTTCCCAGGGAAACCAAGAGACCCAGTACTTC. It specifies CASSSQGNQETQYF. The full variable domain, with the rest looked up from reference TRBV18 and TRBJ2-5, is NAGVMQNPRHLVRRRGQEARLRCSPMKGHSHVYWYRQLPEEGLKFMVYLQKENIIDESGMPKERFSAEFPKEGPSILRIQQVVRGDSAAYFCASSSQGNQETQYFGPGTRLLVL.

There are many counts of this clonotype. The rearrangement joins TRBV7-7 to TRBJ2-7; D is unresolved. Germline V gene lookup returns CDR1 SSHAT and CDR2 FNYEAQ (reference sequence). The CDR3 runs 13 residues. V dropped 5 bases and J dropped 2 bases, with 10 bases sitting between them. Here the CDR3 reads CASSRFRAYEQYF. The CDR3 DNA follows: TGTGCCAGCAGCCGGTTCCGGGCCTACGAGCAGTACTTC.

The chain links TRBV4-1 to TRBJ2-7, with TRBD1 matching 11 bases. With V trimmed by 8 bases and J by 7 bases, 7 bases remained unmatched. Germline lookup yields CDR1 MGHRA and CDR2 YSYEKL. The CDR3 covers 13 residues. This CDR3 reads CASAGTGGSEQYF. CDR3 DNA sequence: TGCGCCAGCGCCGGGACAGGGGGAAGTGAGCAGTACTTC.

This clonotype was picked up a small number of times. V is TRBV6-4 and J is TRBJ2-5, with 11 bases fitting TRBD2. Germline lookup yields CDR1 MRHNA and CDR2 SNTAGT. The V gene end was trimmed by 6 bases and the J gene end by 1 base; junction bases not matched to a gene: 7. The CDR3 is 16 amino acids. CDR3 DNA: TGTGCCAGCAGCCGGACTAGCGGGCCCGTCCAAGAGACCCAGTACTTC. Its translation is CASSRTSGPVQETQYF.

This clonotype was counted a few times. This chain links TRBV18 with TRBJ1-2; D uncertain. Germline-derived CDR1 and CDR2 are KGHSH and LQKENI. This CDR3 region has 17 residues. Trimming took off 1 base at V and 0 bases at J, with 15 bases between the two ends. The CDR3 loop is CASSPLYTTNPNYGYTF. The CDR3 coding sequence is TGTGCCAGCTCACCACTCTATACAACCAACCCTAACTATGGCTACACCTTC.

The chain is built from TRBV15 and TRBJ2-7; TRBD1 might be the D (5 bases). Germline CDR1 reads LNHNV; CDR2 reads YYDKDF (reference sequence). The CDR3 is 14 amino acids. V shed 2 bases and J shed 2 bases, with 10 bases lying between them. CDR3 amino acids: CATSRNLGAYEQYF. The CDR3 DNA reads TGTGCCACCAGCAGAAATTTAGGGGCCTACGAGCAGTACTTC.

In its sample, this clonotype was seen many times. The genes are TRBV28 and TRBJ1-1; D unclear. The CDR3 is 12 residues long. Germline V CDR1 and CDR2: MDHEN, SYDVKM. Trimming stripped 7 bases from V and 4 bases from J, with 10 bases between. The CDR3 nucleotides are TGTGCCAGCACCTCGAGTGCCACTGAAGCTTTCTTT. It is translated as CASTSSATEAFF.

This clonotype was counted many times. The J gene is TRBJ2-7, the V gene TRBV30; D remains unclear. The germline V and J ends were trimmed by 1 base and 2 bases, with 6 bases remaining between them. Germline V lookup: CDR1 GTSNPN, CDR2 SVGIG (reference sequence). This CDR3 has 12 amino acids. The CDR3 DNA sequence: TGTGCCTGGAGTGAAGGCACCTACGAGCAGTACTTC. It codes for CAWSEGTYEQYF. The full variable domain, in which reference TRBV30 and TRBJ2-7 provide the parts outside the CDR3, is SQTIHQWPATLVQPVGSPLSLECTVEGTSNPNLYWYRQAAGRGLQLLFYSVGIGQISSEVPQNLSASRPQDRQFILSSKKLLLSDSGFYLCAWSEGTYEQYFGPGTRLTVT.

This clonotype was seen repeatedly, ten times or more. The CDR3 DNA sequence: TGTGCCAGCATGGTCAGGGGTTCGACCCTTAATGAAAAACTGTTTTTT. It yields the protein CASMVRGSTLNEKLFF. The chain recombines TRBV2 with TRBJ1-4; weak D call: TRBD1 (6 bases). The CDR3 is 16 amino acids. V was cut by 7 bases and J by 4 bases, with 19 bases left in between. Looked up from germline, CDR1 is SNHLY and CDR2 is FYNNEI.

The chain is built from TRBV11-2 and TRBJ1-2, with TRBD1 matching over 9 bases. CDR1 and CDR2 (germline): SGHAT, FQNNGV. This CDR3 has 14 amino acids. The trim removed 5 bases at V and 7 bases at J, leaving 8 bases unmatched. The CDR3 DNA is TGTGCCAGCAGCGAAGGACAGGGGTCGGGTGGCTACACCTTC. Amino acids: CASSEGQGSGGYTF.

V is TRBV19 and J is TRBJ2-2; 7 nucleotides align to TRBD1. The junction had 13 bases not matched to a gene; V was cut back by 4 bases and J by 2 bases. From germline, CDR1 is LNHDA and CDR2 SQIVND (reference sequence). The CDR3 has 18 amino acids. CDR3 nucleotide sequence: TGTGCCAGTAGTAATCCCCCCTATTACAGGGGAAACACCGGGGAGCTGTTTTTT. Encoded protein: CASSNPPYYRGNTGELFF.

This clonotype was counted many times. The chain links TRBV6-1 to TRBJ2-3; 7 bases line up with TRBD1. The CDR3 extends over 14 amino acids. V gave up 7 bases and J gave up 3 bases; unmatched junction bases: 7. Germline loops: CDR1 MNHNS, CDR2 SASEGT. The DNA of the CDR3 is TGTGCCAGCAAGACAGGGTACGGTACAGATACGCAGTATTTT. Encoded protein: CASKTGYGTDTQYF.

The J gene is TRBJ1-5, the V gene TRBV7-9, with D maybe TRBD1 (5 bases). Germline V gene data show CDR1 as SEHNR and CDR2 as FQNEAQ (reference sequence). The CDR3 covers 17 residues. The ends were cut back, 1 base at V and 0 bases at J, with 13 bases in the middle. CDR3 loop: CASSLGDGINSNQPQHF. CDR3 in DNA: TGTGCCAGCAGCTTAGGGGACGGGATTAATAGCAATCAGCCCCAGCATTTT.

This clonotype was observed once. V is TRBV10-1 and J is TRBJ2-5; TRBD2 agrees at 8 bases. CDR1 and CDR2 (germline): WNHNN, SYGVQD (reference sequence). The CDR3 spans 15 residues. J gave up 5 bases and V 3 bases, and 8 bases lay outside the gene matches. The CDR3 DNA sequence: TGCGCCAGCAGTGATCGGGTAGCGGGACGCGAGACCCAGTACTTC. Translated: CASSDRVAGRETQYF.

This clonotype was seen only a few times. The rearrangement joins TRBV7-9 to TRBJ1-2; D might be TRBD1 (5 bases). The CDR3 length is 14 residues. Trimming took 5 bases from V and 5 from J, leaving 15 bases between them. The germline V gene encodes CDR1 SEHNR and CDR2 FQNEAQ (reference sequence). The DNA of the CDR3 is TGTGCCAGCAGCCACAGCAGGGTTGGGTATGGCTACACCTTC. Translated: CASSHSRVGYGYTF.

This clonotype was seen repeatedly, ten times or more. This chain connects TRBV5-1 to TRBJ2-7; D remains ambiguous. Germline V gene lookup returns CDR1 SGHRS and CDR2 YFSETQ. This CDR3 region has 13 residues. V lost 0 bases and J 3 bases, leaving 7 bases between the germline ends. CDR3 sequence: CASSLAQDYEQYF. CDR3 sequence (DNA): TGCGCCAGCAGCTTGGCGCAAGACTACGAGCAGTACTTC.

This clonotype has at least ten counts. The chain employs TRBV20-1 and TRBJ2-5; perhaps D is TRBD1 or TRBD2 (6 bases each). This CDR3 region has 14 residues. Trimming removed 3 bases at V and 2 bases at J, with 13 bases between. Germline lookup yields CDR1 DFQATT and CDR2 SNEGSKA (reference sequence). CDR3 protein: CSARGGSTQETQYF. In nucleotides, the CDR3 is TGCAGTGCTAGGGGGGGCAGTACTCAAGAGACCCAGTACTTC.

This clonotype was counted many times. V is TRBV28 and J is TRBJ2-7; TRBD1 aligns across 9 bases. The CDR3 consists of 15 residues. Germline CDR1 and CDR2: MDHEN and SYDVKM. V shed 4 bases, J shed 4 bases, and the junction held 8 bases outside the gene matches. The CDR3 protein is CASSSPGQGGYEQYF. The CDR3, as DNA: TGTGCCAGCAGTTCTCCGGGACAGGGTGGTTACGAGCAGTACTTC.

The chain links TRBV29-1 to TRBJ2-1; tentatively, D is TRBD2 (6 bases). Per germline, CDR1 SQVTM and CDR2 ANQGSEA. The CDR3 is 14 amino acids. Trimming left V 4 bases short and J 9 bases short, with 19 bases between. CDR3 bases: TGCAGCGTTGTTCGGAAGACTAGTAGGGTTGAGCAGTTCTTC. This translates into CSVVRKTSRVEQFF.

This clonotype was recorded a few times. Written as DNA, the CDR3 is TGTGCCAGCAGCTTAGATTTAGGCAGATACTATGGCTACACCTTC. This gives the protein CASSLDLGRYYGYTF. This chain uses TRBV11-2 with TRBJ1-2; D is unclear. This CDR3 is 15 amino acids long. Germline CDR1 is SGHAT and CDR2 is FQNNGV. With 0 bases removed from V and 3 bases from J, the gap between germline ends came to 11 bases.

This clonotype has a handful of counts. As DNA, the CDR3 is TGCGCCAGCAGCTTGGCAGGGCGTTGGAACACTGAAGCTTTCTTT. This sequence encodes CASSLAGRWNTEAFF. V gene TRBV5-1 combines with J gene TRBJ1-1; maybe TRBD1 (5 bases). The CDR3 is 15 amino acids. Looked up from germline, CDR1 is SGHRS and CDR2 is YFSETQ. Deletions cut 0 bases from V and 1 base from J, with 10 bases between.

This clonotype was observed at least ten times. The genes are TRBV6-1 and TRBJ1-2, with TRBD1 matching over 7 bases. There are 14 residues in the CDR3. J was trimmed by 6 bases and V by 6 bases; bases with no gene match: 10. Germline-derived CDR1 and CDR2 are MNHNS and SASEGT. The CDR3 DNA sequence: TGTGCCAGCAGCCGAACCGGGACAGAACATGGCTACACCTTC. It is translated as CASSRTGTEHGYTF.

A few counts support this clonotype. The genes are TRBV15 and TRBJ1-2; no reliable D call. The V end lost 5 bases, the J end lost 2 bases, and 9 bases lay between the germline ends. CDR1 is LNHNV and CDR2 is YYDKDF in the germline V gene (reference sequence). CDR3 length: 13 amino acids. In DNA form, the CDR3 reads TGTGCCACCAGCTTGAGTAGCAACTATGGCTACACCTTC. It translates to CATSLSSNYGYTF.

This clonotype was detected many times. Germline is not matched at one junction end, which may reflect a read error. The J gene is TRBJ2-7, the V gene TRBV2; 7 positions agree with TRBD1. In germline, CDR1 is SNHLY, CDR2 FYNNEI. The CDR3 is made up of 11 amino acids. The CDR3: CASRPGGERYF. CDR3 DNA: TGTGCCAGCAGGCCAGGGGGTGAGCGGTACTTC. The complete variable domain, with remaining parts taken from reference TRBV2 and TRBJ2-7, reads EPEVTQTPSHQVTQMGQEVILRCVPISNHLYFYWYRQILGQKVEFLVSFYNNEISEKSEIFDDQFSVERPDGSNFTLKIRSTKLEDSAMYFCASRPGGERYFGPGTRLTVT.

The V call is TRBV18, the J call TRBJ2-1; TRBD1 matches 8 bases. Germline CDR1 and CDR2: KGHSH and LQKENI. Trimming at V came to 3 bases and at J to 3 bases, leaving 7 bases not matched to a gene. This CDR3 is 16 amino acids long. CDR3 DNA: TGTGCCAGCTCACCGATTCGCGGGACAGGCTACAATGAGCAGTTCTTC. This translates into CASSPIRGTGYNEQFF.

In its sample, this clonotype was seen a few times. The chain combines TRBV29-1 with TRBJ1-1; TRBD1 might be the D (6 bases). Trimming removed 2 bases from V and 0 bases from J, with 10 bases in between. The CDR3 sequence is 14 residues long. From germline, CDR1 is SQVTM and CDR2 ANQGSEA. DNA for the CDR3: TGCAGCGTTGAAACAGGGTTTGTGAACACTGAAGCTTTCTTT. Protein sequence: CSVETGFVNTEAFF.